One and the same sample provided the 25 T cell receptor beta chains below, sequenced in a study of T cell repertoires in cytomegalovirus infection (dated by TCRdb to the late 2010s). The intended sense of this specimen's treatment or condition label: in vitro stimulation with specific CMV peptide epitopes to enrich CMV-specific T cells. The antigens of these receptors remain unknown. Instrument on record: Illumina HiSeq 1500. TCRdb passed the public sequencing reads through fastp at Q25 and MiXCR, retaining productive beta sequences. Rows matching on CDR3 protein sequence are summarized as one entry with the most common DNA and genes. Across this sample there are around 310,000 distinct CDR3 sequences, with almost 30% seen only once. Together, the top ten hold about 20% of the sample. The sequences come from cultured PBMCs, collected from culture after CMV antigen stimulation. The receptors stem from a human donor in good health (CMV status not recorded). Some clones in this sample may be carry-over from other donors' samples.

CDR3 in DNA: TGTGCCAGCAGCTTAACCGGGGGGGCGGGCACAGATACGCAGTATTTT. This gives the protein CASSLTGGAGTDTQYF. The chain carries TRBV7-3 and TRBJ2-3, with 8 nucleotides matching TRBD2. The CDR3 covers 16 residues. CDR1 is SGHTA and CDR2 is FQGTGA in the germline V gene. V gave up 0 bases and J gave up 1 base; unmatched junction bases: 3.

The V call is TRBV7-6, the J call TRBJ1-1; D is undetermined. V was cut by 5 bases and J by 1 base, with 17 bases left in between. The CDR3 length is 16 residues. Germline CDR1 is SGHVS and CDR2 is FNYEAQ. The CDR3 loop is CASSHPVRRGNTEAFF. The CDR3 nucleotides are TGTGCCAGCAGCCACCCGGTCAGGCGCGGGAACACTGAAGCTTTCTTT.

This clonotype was seen a few times. V gene TRBV11-3 combines with J gene TRBJ2-1; D is perhaps TRBD2 (7 bases). The CDR3 consists of 16 residues. The germline gives CDR1 SGHNT, CDR2 YENEEA. Trimming took 4 bases from V and 6 from J, leaving 19 bases between them. CDR3: CASSSMGHAGANEQFF. DNA of the CDR3: TGTGCCAGCAGCTCAATGGGTCACGCGGGGGCCAATGAGCAGTTCTTC.

This chain joins TRBV15 and TRBJ2-7; 9 nucleotides align to TRBD2. This CDR3 is built from 16 residues. CDR1 LNHNV and CDR2 YYDKDF come from the germline V gene (reference sequence). V was clipped by 3 bases and J by 2 bases; unmatched bases: 8. The CDR3 reads CATSSPSGTTPYEQYF. The DNA of the CDR3 is TGTGCCACCAGCAGCCCTAGCGGGACGACACCCTACGAGCAGTACTTC. The full variable domain, its missing parts supplied by reference TRBV15 and TRBJ2-7, is DAMVIQNPRYQVTQFGKPVTLSCSQTLNHNVMYWYQQKSSQAPKLLFHYYDKDFNNEADTPDNFQSRRPNTSFCFLDIRSPGLGDTAMYLCATSSPSGTTPYEQYFGPGTRLTVT.

This clonotype was counted a few times. The J gene is TRBJ1-6, the V gene TRBV19, with D unclear. The ends were cut back, 4 bases at V and 0 bases at J, with 10 bases in the middle. The V gene's germline CDR1 is LNHDA and CDR2 SQIVND (reference sequence). The CDR3 length is 16 residues. The CDR3 coding sequence is TGTGCCAGTAGTACCAGAAGAGGCTCCTATAATTCACCCCTCCACTTT. Its translation: CASSTRRGSYNSPLHF.

This clonotype was seen repeatedly, ten times or more. The chain recombines TRBV6-1 with TRBJ1-5, with TRBD1 identical over 7 bases. Germline CDR1 and CDR2: MNHNS and SASEGT. The CDR3 has 14 residues. V trimming: 5 bases; J trimming: 3 bases; junction bases outside the gene matches: 4. In DNA, the CDR3 is TGTGCCAGCAGTTTCGACAGGGACAATCAGCCCCAGCATTTT. Translation: CASSFDRDNQPQHF.

A few counts support this clonotype. CDR3 loop: CASSGTQQGSYEQYF. The DNA for the CDR3 is TGTGCCAGCAGTGGGACTCAACAGGGATCCTACGAGCAGTACTTC. The chain carries TRBV6-6 and TRBJ2-7; either TRBD1 or TRBD2 may supply D (6 bases each). Germline V gives CDR1 MNHNY, CDR2 SVGAGI (reference sequence). V was cut by 5 bases and J by 1 base, with 15 bases left in between. There are 15 residues in the CDR3.

This clonotype came up a few times. V is TRBV12-3 or TRBV12-4 and J is TRBJ2-6, with D unclear. Trimming left V 4 bases short and J 3 bases short, with 16 bases between. The CDR3 totals 17 residues. CDR3 bases: TGTGCCAGCAGTTCGTTGGACCGTTCAGGTGGGGCCAACGTCCTGACTTTC. Translating it yields CASSSLDRSGGANVLTF.

This clonotype turned up a few times. The V gene is TRBV7-3, the J gene TRBJ2-3, with TRBD2 matching over 14 bases. Trimming removed 0 bases from V and 5 bases from J; junction bases left unmatched: 4. Germline values: CDR1 SGHTA, CDR2 FQGTGA. This CDR3 is built from 17 residues. The CDR3 here is CASSLTGLAGVGDTQYF. CDR3 DNA: TGTGCCAGCAGCTTAACGGGACTAGCGGGAGTTGGAGATACGCAGTATTTT.

V and J are TRBV28 and TRBJ2-3; D ambiguous. The germline V and J ends were trimmed by 3 bases and 6 bases, with 10 bases remaining between them. Germline values: CDR1 MDHEN, CDR2 SYDVKM. This CDR3 region has 13 residues. CDR3 sequence: CASSFMTADTQYF. CDR3 nucleotides: TGTGCCAGCAGTTTTATGACTGCGGATACGCAGTATTTT.

This clonotype has more than one count but fewer than ten. The rearrangement links TRBV18 to TRBJ1-5, with D tentatively TRBD1 (6 bases). V lost 9 bases, J lost 2 bases, and 8 bases lay in between. The germline CDR1 and CDR2 sequences are KGHSH and LQKENI. This CDR3 has 12 residues. CDR3 protein: CASRQGNQPQHF. CDR3 nucleotide sequence: TGTGCCAGTAGACAGGGCAATCAGCCCCAGCATTTT.

The rearrangement uses TRBV12-3 or TRBV12-4 and TRBJ2-1, with TRBD1 as a possible D gene (7 bases). The CDR3 extends over 14 amino acids. Trimming left V 6 bases short and J 7 bases short, with 16 bases between. CDR3 nucleotides: TGTGCCAGCAGACGACAGGGCGGGGTGAATGAGCAGTTCTTC. Translated, it gives CASRRQGGVNEQFF.

This clonotype was detected a few times. V usage is TRBV12-3 or TRBV12-4 and J usage is TRBJ1-2, with 9 bases identical to TRBD1. CDR3 length equals 15 residues. With 4 bases clipped from V and 1 base from J, the junction kept 4 bases outside the gene matches. The CDR3: CASSSGTGNNYGYTF. CDR3 DNA: TGTGCCAGCAGTTCCGGGACAGGGAATAACTATGGCTACACCTTC.

This clonotype was observed a handful of times. CDR3: CASSRDRGQLRNQPQHF. In DNA form, the CDR3 reads TGTGCCAGTAGTAGAGACAGGGGGCAACTTCGCAATCAGCCCCAGCATTTT. The V and J genes are TRBV19 and TRBJ1-5; 10 bases line up with TRBD1. The CDR3 runs to 17 residues. In germline, CDR1 is LNHDA, CDR2 SQIVND (reference sequence). V lost 4 bases, J lost 2 bases, and 8 bases stayed unmatched.

In its sample, this clonotype was seen a few times. This sequence joins TRBV11-2 and TRBJ2-1; TRBD2 matches 11 bases. Trimming removed 2 bases from V and 9 bases from J; junction bases left unmatched: 15. CDR3 length: 18 residues. Germline V gene lookup returns CDR1 SGHAT and CDR2 FQNNGV. CDR3: CASSLPTSGGDIHLEQFF. CDR3 nucleotides: TGTGCCAGCAGCTTACCAACTAGCGGGGGAGACATCCATCTTGAGCAGTTCTTC.

The table lists this clonotype with a few counts. For the CDR3, the DNA is TGTGCCAGCAGATCAAAGAAGGGGGGACTCAATGAGCAGTTCTTC. Residues: CASRSKKGGLNEQFF. The chain uses TRBV6-6 and TRBJ2-1; the D gene could be TRBD1 or TRBD2 (6 bases each). With 6 bases removed from V and 6 bases from J, the gap between germline ends came to 18 bases. This CDR3 has 15 residues. The germline V gene encodes CDR1 MNHNY and CDR2 SVGAGI (reference sequence).

The rearrangement uses TRBV27 and TRBJ2-5; unclear D gene. Germline V lookup: CDR1 MNHEY, CDR2 SMNVEV (reference sequence). V was clipped by 2 bases and J by 2 bases, with 12 bases between them. The CDR3 runs to 15 residues. CDR3 protein: CASSLSFGSQETQYF. DNA for the CDR3: TGTGCCAGCAGTTTAAGTTTCGGCAGTCAAGAGACCCAGTACTTC.

This clonotype was picked up many times. The chain joins TRBV11-2 to TRBJ1-2; 7 nucleotides line up with TRBD1. The germline V gene encodes CDR1 SGHAT and CDR2 FQNNGV. V shed 4 bases, J shed 4 bases, and the junction held 12 bases outside the gene matches. The CDR3 covers 16 residues. For the CDR3, the DNA is TGTGCCAGCAGCTCCAGGGGGGAAGGGGGCACCTATGGCTACACCTTC. Residues: CASSSRGEGGTYGYTF.

This clonotype was recorded a few times. The CDR3 sequence is CASSLGAGGEQKLFF. DNA of the CDR3: TGTGCCAGCAGTCTGGGGGCGGGGGGCGAACAGAAACTGTTTTTT. The chain has TRBV28 and TRBJ1-4; TRBD1 might be the D (6 bases). The V gene lost 5 bases and the J gene lost 11 bases, with 21 bases spanning the gap. The CDR3 covers 15 residues. In germline, CDR1 is MDHEN, CDR2 SYDVKM.

This clonotype turned up a few times. The V gene is TRBV6-2 or TRBV6-3, the J gene TRBJ2-2; the D gene could be TRBD1 or TRBD2 (5 bases each). The germline V gene encodes CDR1 MNHEY and CDR2 SVGEGT. The V end lost 5 bases, the J end lost 7 bases, and 11 bases lay between the germline ends. The length of the CDR3 is 13 residues. The CDR3 sequence is CASSATGGGELFF. The CDR3 nucleotides are TGTGCCAGCAGTGCCACAGGAGGCGGGGAGCTGTTTTTT.

This clonotype turned up a few times. This chain uses TRBV3-1 with TRBJ1-5; 7 bases map to TRBD1. This CDR3 comprises 20 residues. Trimming at V came to 0 bases and at J to 5 bases, leaving 19 bases not matched to a gene. Germline values: CDR1 LGHDT, CDR2 YNNKEL (reference sequence). CDR3 in DNA: TGTGCCAGCAGCCAAGACTCCTCCATACGGGGACAGCTTTTTGATCAGCCCCAGCATTTT. Translating it yields CASSQDSSIRGQLFDQPQHF.

This clonotype was counted only a few times. The chain couples TRBV6-1 to TRBJ1-5, with D possibly TRBD1 on 5 matching bases. The CDR3 is 13 amino acids. The V gene's germline CDR1 is MNHNS and CDR2 SASEGT. V gave up 3 bases and J gave up 6 bases, with 9 bases separating them. In DNA, the CDR3 is TGTGCCAGCAGTGAGGGGGAAGGTCAGCCCCAGCATTTT. Translated, it gives CASSEGEGQPQHF.

In its sample, this clonotype was seen a few times. V and J are TRBV7-6 and TRBJ2-1; D might be TRBD1 (6 bases). The length of the CDR3 is 18 residues. In germline, CDR1 is SGHVS, CDR2 FNYEAQ. The V end was cut by 2 bases, the J end by 0 bases, with 17 bases between. For the CDR3, the DNA is TGTGCCAGCAGCTTATTAGGAACAGGGAAGAGCTCCTACAATGAGCAGTTCTTC. Protein: CASSLLGTGKSSYNEQFF.

This clonotype was observed once. This chain links TRBV6-8 with TRBJ1-2; D is unresolved. This CDR3 comprises 13 residues. From germline, CDR1 is MNHGY and CDR2 SAAAGT. V dropped 4 bases and J dropped 9 bases, with 15 bases sitting between them. In DNA, the CDR3 is TGTGCCAGCAGTTTTAAGGGAACTATACGCTACACCTTC. This encodes CASSFKGTIRYTF.

The CDR3 here is CASSQEDRAHEQYF. The CDR3 bases are TGCGCCAGCAGCCAAGAGGACAGGGCCCACGAGCAGTACTTC. The genes are TRBV4-1 and TRBJ2-7, with 8 bases aligning to TRBD1. CDR1 is MGHRA, CDR2 YSYEKL, per germline. The CDR3 runs to 14 residues. V lost 0 bases and J lost 5; bases outside the gene matches: 3.